This T cell receptor beta chain stems from a study of T-cell memory formation after mild COVID-19. Whole-study findings and limits: Among clones peaking at day 37 in the second wave, SARS-CoV-2 specificity remained unconfirmed. Researchers found some responding clones in pre-infection memory, a sign that cross-reactive memory joined. Contracting clones, day 15 to 85, had balanced CD4/CD8, and later expanders favored CD4+. Researchers report contracting CD4+ clones mostly in CM and EM, with CD8+ clones in EMRA.

On this clonotype: Antigen specificity is unknown. A much larger clone is a single base away; this may be a read error.

The germline gives CDR1 SGHTA, CDR2 FQGNSA. The CDR3 extends over 16 amino acids. TCRdb reanalysed the 5' RACE reads using MiXCR and keeps one entry per CDR3 protein. The sample records roughly 600,000 distinct CDR3 sequences, roughly 18% being singletons. This TCR was recovered from an adult woman who had mild COVID-19 (a few samples of this study predate the infection). Cell type and time point are not known. The V and J genes are TRBV7-2 and TRBJ1-2; TRBD1 matches at 8 bases. Sequencing input: PBMCs or a T cell subset sorted from them (not recorded which). CDR3 in DNA: TGTGCCAGCAGCTTACGGCGAGTCCGCGGACAGGGCCGCTACGCCTTC. Protein sequence: CASSLRRVRGQGRYAF.